This T cell receptor (beta chain) was documented in a study of beta chain features in type 1 diabetes (dated by TCRdb to 2017 to 2018). The study in broad terms: No differences in mean age, gender distribution, total cell number or subset yield were found between patients and healthy donors. The study compared TCRB repertoires of sorted circulating CD4+ T cell subsets between recently diagnosed type 1 diabetes patients and matched healthy donors. Across all samples, around 99 million sorted cells were examined, and cell number per subset correlated strongly with RNA yield. Regulatory and stem cell-like memory subsets were isolated from only 8 patients and about eight healthy donors, whereas naive and central memory subsets came from all 30 or so donors.

Its CDR3 holds 15 amino acids, cysteine through phenylalanine. The entry retains the CDR3 DNA only, 45 bases that are in frame from base 1. The germline V gene encodes CDR1 SGHNT and CDR2 YYREEE (reference sequence). V and J lose 0 bases and 0 bases, and a span of 8 bases separates them. A single peripheral blood draw of approximately 0.11 L on average was collected from each donor into heparinised tubes. A BD FACSAria II and a panel including CD45RO, CCR7, CD25, CD127, CD95 and CD27 were used to sort naive, central memory, regulatory and stem cell-like memory CD4+ T cells. A purity above 98% was achieved for all sorted populations. PBMCs were separated immediately by Lymphoprep density gradient centrifugation and were stained directly, without being cultured. Samples were stained and sorted in pairs, with one healthy donor and one patient per experiment, so that batch effects were minimized. The full study reports these points: In all four CD4+ subsets, TCRB CDR3 length was moderately but significantly shorter in type 1 diabetes patients. Naive, central memory and regulatory TCRB repertoires appeared more similar among patients than among healthy donors. PCR may preferentially amplify shorter templates, but because patient and control samples were amplified and corrected together, any resulting skew would affect both groups equally. Because cDNA was sequenced instead of genomic DNA, highly expressing activated cells could be over-represented, though the groups showed no difference in activation or CD3 levels. Because the HLA sub-analyses included only small numbers of individuals, any influence of HLA type on TCRB rearrangement was left unresolved. At VDJ recombination sites, type 1 diabetes patients had fewer insertions and more deleted nucleotides, which implies abnormalities in thymic rearrangement.

All of the isolated RNA was reverse transcribed with the High Capacity cDNA Reverse Transcription Kit, so expressed TCRB transcripts were sequenced. Deep immunoSEQ sequencing was performed on naive, central memory and regulatory T cell samples, with an average of roughly 3.3 million total reads per sample. Sorted cells were lysed in RLT buffer, and RNA was extracted using DNase-treated RNeasy Micro or Mini kits according to cell number. Each cell subset was processed on its own to prevent cross-contamination, while patient and healthy donor samples were processed together. TCRB sequences were amplified from cDNA with the immunoSEQ multiplex PCR, producing 87-bp fragments spanning the CDR3 region. The amplicons were sequenced using the Illumina HiSeq platform. From the authors' description of their analysis: PCR bias was corrected computationally using synthetic template baselines, and reads within Hamming distance 2 were collapsed, with unmergeable singletons discarded. Reads were aligned to IMGT to assign V, D and J genes, CDR3 length, and insertions or deletions at six rearrangement sites. Within each subset, clonotype counts were normalized to sorted cell number, after which true diversity and Gini coefficients were computed with the tcR R package. The overlap coefficient, calculated on TCRB nucleotide sequences, was used to measure repertoire sharing. As a proxy for the pre-selection repertoire, out-of-frame TCRB sequences from naive cells were analyzed. TCRdb carries this immuneACCESS record with in-frame sequences only. Its versions omit some clonotypes, under half of them owing to an unresolved V gene in the studies checked, with the rest unexplained. D and trimming come from the DNA, and the V and J calls and clone size come from that table. The sample table records about 360,000 clones; roughly 12% of these occur just once. The biggest ten clones account for more than 0.015% of the sample.

On this clone itself: Its antigen remains unidentified. No clone much larger than this one lies a single base away; base qualities are absent.

Material for sequencing was naive CD4+ T cells from blood. This specimen's cell subset or site label, per the study, means: true naive CD4+ T cells. This TCR was recovered from a man between 18 and 29 years old in good health. The sequence joins TRBV5-4 to TRBJ2-3, with a tentative D gene TRBD1 over 6 matching bases. The encoded CDR3 is CASSLGGTSTDTQYF. Read as DNA, the sequence is TGTGCCAGCAGCTTGGGGGGGACAAGCACAGATACGCAGTATTTT.